The T cell receptor (beta chain) described here comes from a study of read filtering for tumor transcriptome and immune sequencing. Whole-study findings and limits: Even smaller IR-seq throughput identified most shared clonotypes.

Germline values: CDR1 SEHNR, CDR2 FQNEAQ (reference sequence). J gave up 4 bases and V 4 bases, and 2 bases lay outside the gene matches. The CDR3 has 15 residues. The sample holds many counts of this clonotype. Its antigen remains unidentified. From roughly 390 ng of RNA, a library with molecular barcoded alpha/delta and beta/gamma adaptors was made. Each CDR3 protein is one row after TCRdb ran MiXCR on the reads. This repertoire shows 35,000 to 50,000 distinct CDR3 sequences, roughly 12% found once; its top ten account for around 35%. The receptor's source is a donor aged 40 or older with multiple myeloma. V usage is TRBV7-9 and J usage is TRBJ2-2, with 11 bases identical to TRBD2. The material sequenced was a population of CD138-negative cells sorted from bone marrow. The CDR3 region is CASSSTSGGTGELFF. The CDR3 DNA reads TGTGCCAGCAGCTCTACTAGCGGGGGCACCGGGGAGCTGTTTTTT.